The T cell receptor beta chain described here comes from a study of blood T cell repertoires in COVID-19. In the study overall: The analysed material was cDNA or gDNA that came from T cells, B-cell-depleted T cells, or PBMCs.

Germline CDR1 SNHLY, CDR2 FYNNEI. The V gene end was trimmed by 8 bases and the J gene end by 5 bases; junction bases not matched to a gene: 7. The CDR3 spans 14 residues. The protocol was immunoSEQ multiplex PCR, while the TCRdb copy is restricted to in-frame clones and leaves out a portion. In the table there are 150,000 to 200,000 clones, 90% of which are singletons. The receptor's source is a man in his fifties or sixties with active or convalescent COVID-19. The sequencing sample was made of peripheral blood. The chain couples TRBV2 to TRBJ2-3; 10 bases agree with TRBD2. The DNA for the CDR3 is TGTGCCAGCGCCGGGACTAGCGAAGGAGATACGCAGTATTTT. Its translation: CASAGTSEGDTQYF. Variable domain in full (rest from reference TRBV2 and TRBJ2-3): EPEVTQTPSHQVTQMGQEVILRCVPISNHLYFYWYRQILGQKVEFLVSFYNNEISEKSEIFDDQFSVERPDGSNFTLKIRSTKLEDSAMYFCASAGTSEGDTQYFGPGTRLTVL.